The sequence of this T cell receptor (beta chain) was determined in a study of cytomegalovirus exposure and HLA in healthy donors (TCRdb year 2017). The study in broad terms: In an earlier analysis of approximately 640 of the donors, under 300 Gb of sequence data and 117 million unique TCR beta sequences from about 179 million T cells were reported. Approximately 300 gigabases of sequencing data and 75 million to 85 million unique TCR sequences made up an early release that covered 500 to 700 HLA-typed donors. Among the roughly 410 genotyped donors, 81% belonged to the genetic ancestry cluster associated with self-reported Caucasian donors. The study aimed to test whether signatures of past pathogen exposure could be identified by cataloging public T cell receptors. The study profiled the T cell repertoires of hundreds of subjects by immunosequencing and related them to cytomegalovirus serostatus. A separate validation cohort of approximately 130 different subjects was used in addition to the approximately 700-subject first cohort. The study combined high-throughput TCR immunosequencing, statistical association of individual TCRs with disease status, and machine learning to predict cytomegalovirus infection status. A later analysis re-examined previously published TCR beta repertoires from 600 to 700 donors and added high-resolution HLA genotyping to investigate patterns of TCR occurrence. In the later analysis, no new phenotypic data were used to find candidate immune exposures; instead, reliance was placed on TCR beta sequences and their occurrence across donors. An earlier analysis of around 540 of the donors applied high-throughput TCR beta sequencing to assess whether each TCR beta V gene segment acted as functional or pseudogenic. Donor age, sex, ethnicity and CMV serostatus were collected together with the repertoire data. A later genetic analysis used genome-wide SNP genotypes for about 60% of the roughly 700 donors, treating that subset as a discovery cohort. All discovery cohort repertoires had been generated on a single sequencing platform. Class I and class II HLA loci were covered by the typing at four-digit resolution. The number of donors typed differed by locus, with about 620-630 for A, B, C, DRB1 and DQB1, over 500 for DQA1, 600 to 610 for DPA1, and 472 for DPB1. Several DR-DQ haplotypes were treated as single units for association and clustering because of strong linkage in the cohort. On average, about 200,000 unique TCR beta nucleotide sequences were sequenced per donor among a few hundred genotyped donors of the cohort, with around 19% of those sequences being non-productive.

Clipping removes 0 bases from V and 4 bases from J, with 8 as the unmatched junction base count. The CDR3 numbers 17 residues from cysteine through phenylalanine. Just the 51-base CDR3 DNA is kept, in frame starting at base 1. The germline V gene specifies MGHRA as CDR1 and YSYEKL as CDR2. Overall results and qualifications from the work: Because HLA typing was missing for some donors at each locus, association tests included only the typed subset. Linkage disequilibrium might explain the correlated functional status among segregating V segments, but an unknown experimental factor could not be excluded. Strong co-occurrence of HLA alleles, especially DR and DQ, made assigning TCR associations to individual alleles difficult. In the study, 150 to 200 TCR beta chains were listed as associated with cytomegalovirus. In a later analysis, most CMV-associated TCR beta chains were found to appear HLA-restricted, with HLA associations seemingly driven largely by CMV exposure. The classifier was reported to diagnose cytomegalovirus status with high specificity and sensitivity in both the original and validation cohorts. A further reported finding was that TCR beta sequences accurately predicted the HLA-A and HLA-B alleles for most subjects in the first cohort. Because the 87-base-pair reads could not distinguish some IMGT-functional V segments, including TRBV6-2 and TRBV6-3, those segments were excluded. In this cohort, only TCR beta chains were sequenced, and detectable features were limited by the absence of alpha or paired-chain data. In vitro tests confirmed that a few of the cytomegalovirus-associated TCR beta chains recognize cytomegalovirus antigens. A later analysis found that HLA-associated TCR beta chains were more clonally expanded and had lower generation probabilities than equally common non-associated chains. According to a later analysis, TCR association rates differed among HLA loci, with DRB1 alleles showing the most associated TCRs and HLA-C alleles showing the fewest. While some public TCRs were present in many individuals, most TCR sequences turned up only very rarely across donors. Presence/absence analyses assumed roughly uniform sequencing depth across donors, an assumption that may not hold. According to a later analysis, parvovirus B19, influenza, CMV and Epstein-Barr virus appeared linked to several top co-occurrence clusters. In a later genetic analysis, a missense DCLRE1C variant was associated with V-gene and J-gene trimming of TCR beta chains, and the association was replicated in an independent cohort. Specific HLA alleles were associated with some 15,000 TCR beta sequences at a false discovery rate of 0.05 in a later analysis. The authors suggested that the approach could potentially be generalized to other disease states and immunological phenotypes. In an earlier analysis of some 500 of the donors, most TCR beta V segments appeared in productive rearrangements about 87% or about 30% of the time, broadly matching IMGT annotations. In a later genetic analysis, fewer N-insertions in productive TCRs were reported among donors in an Asian-associated ancestry cluster than the roughly 700-donor mean. A cluster of highly shared sequence variants was judged likely to be a technical artifact of the sequencing pipeline. For the cohort, immune exposure information was limited to CMV serostatus. The earlier analysis of approximately 590 of the donors excluded seventeen rarely observed V segments, including chromosome 9 orphons, because counts were too low.

The cohort comprised some 700 healthy bone marrow donors. At the time of sampling, all cohort members were nominally healthy, though unrecorded immune exposures were likely present. The donor was CMV seronegative and was included in the group of 352 seronegative cohort members. A peripheral blood sample was provided by each donor, and peripheral blood mononuclear cells were used for TCR beta sequencing. The Qiagen DNeasy Blood Extraction Kit was used to extract genomic DNA from the blood cell samples. Library creation used the immunoSEQ multiplex PCR assay. For the multiplex PCR, a mixture combining 60 forward primers for TCR Vbeta segments and 13 reverse primers for TCR Jbeta segments was used. A multiplex PCR assay on genomic DNA amplified the CDR3 region of rearranged TCR beta genes. Amplified TCR beta libraries were sequenced as 87-base-pair reads on the Illumina HiSeq System. Regarding the original processing steps: A later analysis tallied 70 million to 100 million unique TCR beta chains across the 640 or so repertoires, and around 12 million of those chains were shared by two or more donors. Raw reads were error-corrected and collapsed into unique sequences with a nearest-neighbor algorithm that merged closely related sequences to remove PCR and sequencing errors. Alignment of CDR3 sequences to IMGT reference sequences was used to assign V, D and J gene segments. For a sequence to be retained, a match of at least six nucleotides to both a V gene segment and a J gene segment was required. Rearrangements were classified as productive when the CDR3 lacked stop codons and remained in frame with V and J, and all other rearrangements were classified as non-productive. CDR3 was defined by IMGT convention, running from the second conserved V-encoded cysteine to the conserved J-encoded phenylalanine. Sequences without an unambiguous match to a single V gene segment were excluded from the earlier analysis of about 600 of the donors. An earlier analysis of some 610 of the donors called V segments functional above 56.7% productive rearrangements and segregating when the between-donor standard deviation exceeded 5%. A statistical classification framework was developed to diagnose cytomegalovirus status using the catalog of TCR beta chain sequences. In a later analysis, V and J genes were assigned by comparing TCR nucleotide sequences against IMGT/GENE-DB human TR gene sequences. A later analysis assigned CDR3 sequences and most-parsimonious VDJ recombination scenarios with the TCRdist pipeline. In a later analysis, each TCR beta chain was defined by its CDR3 amino acid sequence together with its V-gene family, and reads lacking a unique V-gene family were excluded. As a way to deal with suspected cross-contamination and a sequencing artifact, a later analysis dropped roughly 600 nucleotide sequences that were highly shared and had low generation probability. A later analysis calculated a clonal expansion index for each public chain from normalized within-repertoire ranks of inferred template counts. In a later analysis, generation probabilities were computed with a VDJ recombination model fitted to out-of-frame rearrangements, and the resulting probabilities were checked against IGoR. In a later analysis, TCR-TCR, TCR-HLA and TCR-CMV co-occurrence was scored with hypergeometric tests, and a repertoire-size bias correction was applied to TCR pairs. To estimate false discovery rates, a later analysis permuted the HLA or CMV assignments 20 times. In a later analysis, co-occurring TCRs were grouped using DBSCAN, and TCRdist sequence similarity was added for clustering within HLA-allele-positive subsets. Repertoires with fewer than 30,000 or more than 120,000 public chains, plus five repertoires with anomalous nucleotide sharing, were excluded from co-occurrence clustering. TCRdb retrieved this table from immuneACCESS and kept in-frame rearrangements only. Not all clones are present; in checked studies, unresolved V genes account for under half, and no reason is known for the remainder. V, J and clone size are taken as reported in that table, and D and trimming were inferred from the DNA itself. This sample gives some 120,000 clones in total; under 85% of them show up just once. The ten most abundant clones make up 2.5% to 3.5% of the sample.

With regard to this clone: The specificity of this receptor is unknown. Base-call qualities are not available, and no considerably larger clone is one nucleotide away.

The sequenced material came from PBMCs. The receptor was derived from a man aged 25 to 40 in good health and CMV-seronegative. The sequence joins TRBV4-1 to TRBJ2-1; 8 bases in the middle match TRBD2. The CDR3 protein is CASSQDRSAGGYNEQFF. The DNA sequence reads TGCGCCAGCAGCCAAGATCGCTCGGCGGGGGGTTACAATGAGCAGTTCTTC.